In its sample, the clone carrying this TCR beta chain was seen many times. Its antigen is undetermined. Germline CDR1 reads SEHNR; CDR2 reads FQNEAQ (reference sequence). The CDR3 is made up of 13 amino acids. Trimming pared 5 bases from V and 1 base from J, leaving 6 bases between. This specimen comes from a study of T cell repertoires in cytomegalovirus infection. At the level of the study: Matching HLA type and CMV infection were both indicated by public TCR beta signatures.

Study-level results: Accumulated public TCR beta family frequency recognized individuals carrying CMV together with the relevant HLA. HLA-C-restricted CMV-specific TCR beta clonotypes prevailed in the ex vivo response.

TCRdb ran MiXCR on the reads and lists one entry per CDR3 protein. Among 250,000 to 300,000 distinct CDR3 sequences, roughly a fifth were seen once, and the ten largest hold about 21%. The specimen comprised cultured PBMCs, sampled from culture after CMV antigen stimulation. J is TRBJ2-1 and V is TRBV7-9; the D is unclear. This TCR came from a human donor in good health (CMV status not recorded). Some clones in this sample may be carry-over from other donors' samples. This CDR3 is CASSGLSYNEQFF. DNA of the CDR3: TGTGCCAGCAGCGGGTTATCCTACAATGAGCAGTTCTTC.